Sequencing of this T cell receptor (beta chain) was carried out in a study of PD-1 blockade in mismatch repair-deficient tumors. The study, taken as a whole, reports: Tumor-resident clones, often absent from pretreatment blood, expanded after pembrolizumab and then contracted.

Profiled with immunoSEQ multiplex PCR; TCRdb holds only in-frame clones, not every one. This sample carries tens of thousands of clones, about 72% of them seen once, and the ten largest clones take roughly 5%. The CDR3 length is 15 residues. CDR1 SGDLS and CDR2 YYNGEE come from the germline V gene. V trimming: 2 bases; J trimming: 0 bases; junction bases outside the gene matches: 2. Turning to this clone: What it binds is unknown.

The source is an adult with mismatch repair-deficient cancer. The sample in question was peripheral blood, obtained 2 weeks after starting pembrolizumab. This chain uses TRBV9 with TRBJ2-3; 8 bases match TRBD2. The CDR3 reads CASSVSGASTDTQYF. CDR3 nucleotide sequence: TGTGCCAGCAGCGTTAGCGGGGCTAGCACAGATACGCAGTATTTT. Complete variable domain (other parts from reference TRBV9 and TRBJ2-3): DSGVTQTPKHLITATGQRVTLRCSPRSGDLSVYWYQQSLDQGLQFLIQYYNGEERAKGNILERFSAQQFPDLHSELNLSSLELGDSALYFCASSVSGASTDTQYFGPGTRLTVL.